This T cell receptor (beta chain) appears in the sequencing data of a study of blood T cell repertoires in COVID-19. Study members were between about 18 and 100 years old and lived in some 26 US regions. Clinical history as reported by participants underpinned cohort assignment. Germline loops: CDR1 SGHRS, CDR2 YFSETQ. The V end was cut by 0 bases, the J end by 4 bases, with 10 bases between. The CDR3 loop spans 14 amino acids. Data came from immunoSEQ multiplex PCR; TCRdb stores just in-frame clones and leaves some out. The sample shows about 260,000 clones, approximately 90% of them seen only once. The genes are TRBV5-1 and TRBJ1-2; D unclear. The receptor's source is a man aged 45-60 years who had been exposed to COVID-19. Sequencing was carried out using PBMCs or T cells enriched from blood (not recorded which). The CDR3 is CASSLGEGGYGYTF. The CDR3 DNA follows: TGCGCCAGCAGCTTGGGGGAGGGTGGCTATGGCTACACCTTC.